This T cell receptor (beta chain) was documented in a study of CD8 T cells in ankylosing spondylitis. Each TCR beta library was made by quantitative 5'-RACE that incorporated molecular barcodes. One entry per CDR3 protein results from TCRdb running MiXCR on the 5' RACE reads. The sample records 150,000 to 200,000 distinct CDR3 sequences, about 16% being singletons. With respect to this clonotype: Its specificity is not known. A much larger clone sits a single nucleotide away, making a read error possible.

The V gene's germline CDR1 is DFQATT and CDR2 SNEGSKA (reference sequence). CDR3 length: 16 residues. Regarding the study as a whole: Prior literature has documented some motif variants in synovial fluid and blood from reactive arthritis. What appeared characteristic of ankylosing spondylitis blood was a TCR beta motif of fewer than ten highly homologous variants.

The sample taken for sequencing was blood, either unsorted or a sorted T cell fraction (not recorded which). The sequence was obtained from a male donor with ankylosing spondylitis or in good health (not recorded which). The chain joins TRBV20-1 to TRBJ2-7; TRBD2 is a possible D gene (5 bases). CDR3 protein: CSARLAGKESSYKQYF. The CDR3 DNA sequence: TGCAGTGCTAGATTGGCGGGTAAAGAAAGCTCCTACAAGCAGTACTTC.